The clone carrying this TCR beta chain has only one observation. Its antigen is not known. This sample was included in a study of OX40 agonist ivuxolimab in advanced cancers. Study overall: Six ivuxolimab dose levels, 0.01 to 10 mg/kg, were given intravenously every 2 weeks. The study's findings and limits: Among some nonresponders, normalized T-cell clonal expansion was also low.

The repertoire was sequenced with immunoSEQ multiplex PCR; TCRdb's copy has only in-frame clones and lacks some. The sample records approximately 60,000 clones, roughly 80% being singletons. The V gene lost 9 bases and the J gene lost 1 base, with 12 bases spanning the gap. The germline CDR1 and CDR2 sequences are MGHRA and YSYEKL. The CDR3 runs 13 residues. The source material was CD4+ or CD8+ T cells sorted from blood, sampled in a trial of the OX40 agonist ivuxolimab. This receptor was obtained from an adult with an advanced solid tumor such as melanoma, head and neck, liver or kidney cancer. The chain has TRBV4-1 and TRBJ2-5, with TRBD2 as a possible D gene (6 bases). Here the CDR3 DNA reads TGCGCCAGTTCGACTAGGGGCCAAGAGACCCAGTACTTC. Translated: CASSTRGQETQYF.